These T cell receptor beta chains were read from a single sample in a study of breast tumors, draining lymph nodes, adjacent tissues. TCRdb reanalysed the multiplex PCR reads using MiXCR and keeps one entry per CDR3 protein. Among about 150,000 distinct CDR3 sequences listed, approximately 32% were seen once. Source material: axillary lymph node tissue. The receptor source for this set is a female donor with breast cancer. Some clones in this sample may be carry-over from other donors' samples. The CDR3 runs from the conserved cysteine through the conserved F or W. The D gene is left open where the match is weak. The listing skips clone size in some rows; elsewhere it reads once, few, many or a size class.

TRBV29-1	13	-	-	TRBJ2-2	CSVAGTNTGELFF	TGCAGCGTTGCAGGGACGAACACCGGGGAGCTGTTTTTT
TRBV7-9	13	many	-	TRBJ1-2	CASSLVAGGGYTF	TGTGCCAGCAGCTTAGTCGCTGGGGGTGGCTACACCTTC
TRBV24-1	14	many	TRBD1	TRBJ1-2	CATSDLTGGDGYTF	TGTGCCACCAGTGATTTGACAGGGGGCGACGGCTACACCTTC
TRBV28	13	-	-	TRBJ1-1	CASTLGRNTEAFF	TGTGCCAGCACCCTTGGGAGAAACACTGAAGCTTTCTTT
TRBV7-9	16	-	TRBD2	TRBJ2-3	CASSLKTSGGPDTQYF	TGTGCCAGCAGCTTGAAGACTAGCGGGGGACCAGATACGCAGTATTTT
TRBV6-6	14	many	TRBD2	TRBJ2-1	CASSVAGRNNEQFF	TGTGCCAGCAGTGTAGCGGGGAGGAACAATGAGCAGTTCTTC
TRBV5-1	16	many	TRBD1	TRBJ2-3	CASRGGTGGLRDTQYF	TGCGCCAGCAGGGGTGGGACAGGGGGCTTAAGAGATACGCAGTATTTT
TRBV20-1	16	-	-	TRBJ2-2	CSARDTTGPNTGELFF	TGCAGTGCTAGAGATACAACAGGCCCCAACACCGGGGAGCTGTTTTTT
TRBV5-1	14	-	-	TRBJ2-7	CASSPPGVPYEQYF	TGTGCCAGCAGCCCCCCCGGGGTTCCCTACGAGCAGTACTTC
TRBV3-1	15	many	TRBD2	TRBJ2-1	CASSMTSGDHNEQFF	TGTGCCAGCAGCATGACTAGCGGGGACCACAATGAGCAGTTCTTC
TRBV28	15	-	-	TRBJ1-4	CASSSPDSSNEKLSF	TGTGCCAGCAGTTCCCCAGACAGTTCTAATGAAAAACTGTCTTTT
TRBV6-5	16	many	-	TRBJ1-5	CASSSTLGHSNQPQHF	TGTGCCAGCAGTTCTACCCTGGGACATAGCAATCAGCCCCAGCATTTT
TRBV7-7	13	-	-	TRBJ1-1	CASSSTQNTEAFF	TGTGCTAGCAGCTCGACACAGAACACTGAAGCTTTCTTT
TRBV28	15	many	TRBD1	TRBJ2-5	CASSPGGTGSVVQYF	TGTGCCAGCAGTCCCGGGGGGACAGGGTCAGTAGTTCAGTACTTC
TRBV7-9	16	many	-	TRBJ1-2	CASSLVRDLTNYGYTF	TGTGCCAGCAGCTTAGTTAGGGACCTCACTAACTATGGCTACACCTTC
TRBV27	17	-	TRBD2	TRBJ2-3	CASSLPGTSGAPDTQYF	TGTGCCAGCAGTTTACCGGGGACTAGCGGGGCCCCAGATACGCAGTATTTT
TRBV6-2/TRBV6-3	13	many	-	TRBJ1-2	CASSHRENYGYTF	TGTGCCAGCAGCCACAGAGAAAACTATGGCTACACCTTC
TRBV27	14	-	-	TRBJ2-5	CASSFLRDKETQYF	TGTGCCAGCAGTTTCCTTCGTGACAAAGAGACCCAGTACTTC
TRBV20-1	13	-	TRBD1	TRBJ1-1	CSARGQATTEAFF	TGCAGTGCTAGGGGACAGGCCACTACAGAAGCTTTCTTT
TRBV10-3	14	many	-	TRBJ1-2	CAISDLEGRSGYTF	TGTGCCATCAGTGACTTGGAGGGGCGAAGTGGCTACACCTTC
TRBV6-1	13	-	-	TRBJ1-1	CASSDGQRTEAFF	TGTGCCAGCAGTGACGGACAGAGGACTGAAGCTTTCTTT
TRBV2	14	many	-	TRBJ1-2	CASSRQGAREGYTF	TGTGCCAGCAGTCGTCAGGGAGCAAGAGAAGGCTACACCTTC
TRBV20-1	15	many	TRBD2	TRBJ2-5	CSAGLAGGGQETQYF	TGCAGTGCTGGACTAGCGGGGGGGGGCCAAGAGACCCAGTACTTC
TRBV28	14	-	-	TRBJ1-6	CASSIAFQDSPLHF	TGTGCCAGCAGCATTGCCTTCCAGGATTCACCCCTCCACTTT
TRBV19	17	-	-	TRBJ1-5	CAGSMRGTALSPEPQPF	TGTGCCGGTAGCATGAGGGGGACGGCCCTTTCCCCGGAGCCCCAGCCTTTT
TRBV2	13	-	-	TRBJ2-5	CASSEANQETQYF	TGTGCCAGCAGTGAGGCTAACCAAGAGACCCAGTACTTC
TRBV5-8	13	many	TRBD1	TRBJ1-2	CATSWPAGGGYTF	TGTGCCACCTCCTGGCCGGCAGGGGGTGGCTACACCTTC
TRBV20-1	10	many	-	TRBJ1-2	CSAGSDGYTF	TGCAGTGCTGGGTCTGATGGCTACACCTTC
TRBV7-6	17	once	-	TRBJ2-1	CASSLGGGGGATNQQFF	TGTGCCAGCAGCTTAGGAGGGGGTGGGGGGGCTACCAATCAGCAGTTCTTC
TRBV24-1	14	-	-	TRBJ1-2	CATSDFQNNYGYTF	TGTGCCACCAGTGATTTTCAGAATAACTATGGCTACACCTTC
TRBV29-1	13	-	TRBD1	TRBJ1-2	CSVDGTGDYGYTF	TGCAGCGTTGATGGGACAGGGGACTATGGCTACACCTTC
TRBV24-1	14	many	-	TRBJ2-1	CATSIGSSCNEQFF	TGTGCCACCAGTATCGGGAGCTCCTGCAATGAGCAGTTCTTC
TRBV2	11	-	-	TRBJ2-1	CASTGGNEQFF	TGTGCCAGCACTGGGGGGAATGAGCAGTTCTTC
TRBV6-2/TRBV6-3	11	many	-	TRBJ2-5	CASARGETQYF	TGTGCCAGCGCGCGTGGTGAGACCCAGTACTTC
TRBV12-3/TRBV12-4	14	-	TRBD1	TRBJ2-7	CASSNTGTDYEQYF	TGTGCCAGCAGTAACACCGGGACAGATTACGAGCAGTACTTC
TRBV7-2	15	many	-	TRBJ1-2	CASTLAGNTNYGYPF	TGTGCCAGCACCTTAGCGGGCAACACTAACTATGGCTACCCCTTC
TRBV20-1	15	many	-	TRBJ2-1	CSALKGLGLYNEQFF	TGCAGTGCTCTAAAGGGGCTCGGGTTATACAATGAGCAGTTCTTC
TRBV20-1	14	-	-	TRBJ1-1	CSARETTGFSIAFF	TGCAGTGCTAGAGAAACGACAGGTTTTAGTATAGCTTTCTTT
TRBV11-2	16	few	-	TRBJ1-1	CASSLRPTGRRTEAFF	TGTGCCAGCAGCTTACGACCCACAGGGAGAAGAACTGAAGCTTTCTTT
TRBV6-5	20	many	-	TRBJ2-3	CASSYFGSRGRTTSTDTQYF	TGTGCCAGCAGTTACTTCGGTAGCCGAGGCCGGACTACTAGCACAGATACGCAGTATTTT
TRBV10-2	13	many	-	TRBJ1-2	CASSEDRIYGYTF	TGCGCCAGCAGCGAAGACAGGATCTATGGCTACACCTTC
TRBV18	14	many	-	TRBJ2-5	CASSAASLWDTQYF	TGTGCCAGCTCCGCGGCCTCACTATGGGATACCCAGTACTTC
TRBV5-1	13	many	-	TRBJ2-2	CASRLVSTGELFF	TGCGCCAGCAGATTAGTATCAACCGGGGAGCTGTTTTTT